This paragraph reports one TCR beta chain. Which antigen it targets is not known. It has no much larger one-base neighbor in the sample; base qualities were not kept. Participants in the prospective study were aged roughly 18 to 89 years, lived in about two dozen United States geographic areas, and enrolled through a virtual design. In the prospective study, participants were assigned to cohorts based on the clinical history participants reported in a screening survey and a study questionnaire. Exposed participants had been in contact, within 2 weeks of entering the study, with a person who had a PCR-confirmed or clinician-diagnosed case of COVID-19. In the prospective study, mobile phlebotomists collected whole blood, serum and a nasopharyngeal or oropharyngeal swab from each participant. Over an approximately 2-month period, participants in the prospective study had the option of providing additional blood draws and questionnaires. Before DNA extraction, prospective study blood samples were shipped either frozen or at room temperature.

The data belong to a study of blood T cell repertoires in COVID-19 (dated by TCRdb to the early 2020s). With regard to the full study: Samples covering the acute and convalescent phases of COVID-19 were provided by collaborators in the United States, Italy and Spain. The samples were drawn from the first 160 participants of the ongoing ImmuneRACE study and from 950 to 1,500 subjects provided by 6 global collaborators. The material from the prospective study consisted of cDNA or gDNA derived from T cells, B-cell-depleted T cells, or PBMCs. The repertoires were released in a freely available public database meant as a resource for research on the immune response to SARS-CoV-2. Sample metadata almost always included a de-identified subject ID, COVID-19 status, age in years and sex. Deeply sampled blood TCRbeta repertoires from subjects exposed to, actively infected with, or recovered from COVID-19 were included in the dataset. HLA class I and class II types, where available, came from metadata supplied by the sample provider rather than from assay-based typing. General study outcomes and caveats: How much clinical and demographic metadata was included differed by source and by participant, and the metadata was provided uncurated.

The immunoSEQ Assay, a bias-controlled multiplex PCR, was used to amplify TCRbeta CDR3 regions from genomic DNA. On the authors' methods: Nucleated cell counts per sample were estimated from amplification of reference gene primers within the assay. Sequence reads were collapsed and filtered to measure the absolute abundance of every unique TCRbeta CDR3 rearrangement. For each sample, productive Simpson clonality was calculated by taking the square root of Simpson's diversity index across productive rearrangements. The clones in this table, taken by TCRdb from immuneACCESS, are in-frame only. Not every clone is retained; where verified, under half of the shortfall comes from an unresolved V gene, and the cause of the rest is unknown. That table is the source of V, J and clone size, and D and trimming were worked out from the DNA. Across this sample there are 200,000 to 250,000 clones, with around 90% seen only once. The ten largest make up roughly 3.7% of the sample.

From the cysteine through the phenylalanine, the CDR3 covers 16 amino acids. The kept DNA is CDR3 alone, 48 bases in frame from the first base. V loses 4 bases of germline sequence and J loses 0 bases, and the interval between the two ends is 14 bases. The CDR1 and CDR2 encoded by the germline V gene are SGHRS and YFSETQ. The source of this sequence is a woman between 25 and 40 years old who had been exposed to COVID-19. The chain couples TRBV5-1 to TRBJ1-5; TRBD1 is possibly the D segment (5 matching bases). Material: PBMCs or T cells enriched from blood (not recorded which). For the CDR3, the sequence is CASSEGHLNSNQPQHF. The DNA sequence follows: TGCGCCAGCAGCGAAGGACACCTAAATAGCAATCAGCCCCAGCATTTT.